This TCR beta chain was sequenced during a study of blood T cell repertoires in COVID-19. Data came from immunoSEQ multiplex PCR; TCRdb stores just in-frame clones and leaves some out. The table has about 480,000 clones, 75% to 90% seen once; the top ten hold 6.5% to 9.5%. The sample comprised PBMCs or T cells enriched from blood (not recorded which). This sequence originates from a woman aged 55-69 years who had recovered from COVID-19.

The CDR3 spells CASSLGRDRVMGFF. Written as DNA, the CDR3 is TGTGCCAGCAGCTTAGGCCGGGACAGGGTGATGGGTTTCTTT. The chain couples TRBV11-2 to TRBJ1-1, with TRBD1 matching 9 bases. J was trimmed by 13 bases and V by 1 base; bases with no gene match: 10. Germline lookup yields CDR1 SGHAT and CDR2 FQNNGV. CDR3 length equals 14 residues.